This TCR beta chain comes out of a study of Tregs in tolerant kidney transplant recipients. As concerns this clone: Its antigen is undetermined.

Study results and limitations: Validation in larger populations is needed because few patients were studied. Activated donor B cell expansion appeared to reveal the most relevant donor-specific TCRbeta repertoire. Biological reproducibility was not directly addressed in this study.

Generated by immunoSEQ multiplex PCR, the TCRdb table keeps only in-frame clones and is missing some. The table lists about 120,000 clones, roughly nine tenths of them singletons. CDR1 and CDR2 from the germline V gene are SGHTA and FQGNSA. The CDR3 is 14 residues long. Trimming at V came to 8 bases and at J to 6 bases, leaving 10 bases not matched to a gene. Unstimulated regulatory T cells (CD4+CD25+CD127-), CD4+CD25- non-regulatory cells, CD4 and CD8 cells were FACS-sorted from thawed PBMCs. This TCR was sampled from a human donor in good health. The chain employs TRBV7-2 and TRBJ2-5; 9 nucleotides align to TRBD2. The sample comprised CD4+ T cells from blood. CDR3 coding DNA: TGTGCCAGCTCTAGGGCGGGGGGGCCACAGACCCAGTACTTC. Its translation: CASSRAGGPQTQYF. The full variable domain, with the rest looked up from reference TRBV7-2 and TRBJ2-5, is GAGVSQSPSNKVTEKGKDVELRCDPISGHTALYWYRQSLGQGLEFLIYFQGNSAPDKSGLPSDRFSAERTGGSVSTLTIQRTQQEDSAVYLCASSRAGGPQTQYFGPGTRLLVL.